This T cell receptor (beta chain) was observed in a study of CD8 T cells in ankylosing spondylitis. TCRdb re-analysed the 5' RACE reads in MiXCR, keeping a single row per CDR3 protein. The table includes some 300,000 distinct CDR3 sequences, around 21% detected once. The CDR3 contains 11 residues. Trimming left V 2 bases short and J 7 bases short, with 4 bases between. Looked up from germline, CDR1 is SGDLS and CDR2 is YYNGEE. V gene TRBV9 combines with J gene TRBJ2-1; D gene ambiguous. Specimen: blood, either unsorted or a sorted T cell fraction (not recorded which). This clonotype originated in a female donor with ankylosing spondylitis or in good health (not recorded which). The CDR3 nucleotides read TGTGCCAGCAGCGTCGCTAATGAGCAGTTCTTC. Translation: CASSVANEQFF.